Included here is one TCR beta chain sequence, with context. Its antigen is undetermined. Those patients with uncontrolled infection, other autoimmune disease, pregnancy or lactation were excluded. Germline V gives CDR1 SGHRS, CDR2 YFSETQ. The V end lost 0 bases, the J end lost 2 bases, and 12 bases lay between the germline ends. The CDR3 has 15 amino acids. The data belong to a study of T cells in Graves' hyperthyroidism and ophthalmopathy. The study's findings and limits: The authors' 13 V-J model separated ophthalmopathy from stable hyperthyroidism. For ophthalmopathy, model prediction preceded onset by a median approximately 6 months. Most expanded thyroid clonotypes above 0.001 also appeared in blood.

Template material for amplifying TCR beta CDR3 regions consisted of RNA transcripts. Using the HTBI primer set, a first-round RT-PCR was run on the TCR CDR3. TCRdb recomputed calls from the multiplex PCR reads with MiXCR, one row per CDR3 protein. The sample records 500,000 to 800,000 distinct CDR3 sequences, roughly 45% being singletons. The clonotype originates from an adult man with Graves' disease, either hyperthyroidism or ophthalmopathy (not recorded which). The chain has TRBV5-1 and TRBJ2-7; unclear D gene. The sequenced sample was peripheral blood or thyroid tissue (not recorded which). The CDR3 region is CASSLDTYRPYEQYF. Written as DNA, the CDR3 is TGCGCCAGCAGCTTGGACACATACAGACCCTACGAGCAGTACTTC.